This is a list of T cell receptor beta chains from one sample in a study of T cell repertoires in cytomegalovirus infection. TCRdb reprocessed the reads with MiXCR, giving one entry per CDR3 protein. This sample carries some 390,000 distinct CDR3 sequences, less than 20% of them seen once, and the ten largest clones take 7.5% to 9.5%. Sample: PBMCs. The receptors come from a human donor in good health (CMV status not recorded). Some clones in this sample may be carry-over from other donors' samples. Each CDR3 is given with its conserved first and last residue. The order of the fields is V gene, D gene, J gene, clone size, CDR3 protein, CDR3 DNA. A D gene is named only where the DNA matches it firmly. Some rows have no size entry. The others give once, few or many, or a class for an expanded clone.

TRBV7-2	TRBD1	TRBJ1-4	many	CASSATGGAFEKLFF	TGTGCCAGCAGCGCCACAGGGGGCGCTTTTGAAAAACTGTTTTTT
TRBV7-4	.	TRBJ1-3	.	CASSIQTESGNTIYF	TGTGCCAGCAGCATCCAGACAGAATCTGGAAACACCATATATTTT
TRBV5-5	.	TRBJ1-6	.	CASSLTGSDSPLHF	TGTGCCAGCAGCTTAACAGGGTCTGACTCACCCCTCCACTTT
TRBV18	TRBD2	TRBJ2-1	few	CASSAGLASLNEQFF	TGTGCCAGCTCAGCGGGACTAGCAAGTTTGAATGAGCAGTTCTTC
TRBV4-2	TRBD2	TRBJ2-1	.	CASGGDRVSPYNEQFF	TGTGCCAGTGGGGGGGACCGGGTGAGTCCCTACAATGAGCAGTTCTTC
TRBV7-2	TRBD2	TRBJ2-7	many	CASSPGLAVQYF	TGTGCCAGCAGCCCCGGACTAGCGGTCCAGTACTTC
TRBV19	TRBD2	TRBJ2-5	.	CASNNPAGGQETQYF	TGTGCCAGTAATAACCCAGCGGGGGGACAAGAGACCCAGTACTTC
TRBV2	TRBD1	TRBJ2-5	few	CASSGVGQRPQETQYF	TGTGCCAGCAGTGGAGTGGGACAGCGACCGCAAGAGACCCAGTACTTC
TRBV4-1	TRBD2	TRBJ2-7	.	CASSQGTSGLYEQYF	TGCGCCAGCAGCCAGGGGACTAGCGGCCTCTACGAGCAGTACTTC
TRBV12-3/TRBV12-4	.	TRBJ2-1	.	CASGRLQTYNEQFF	TGTGCCAGCGGCCGACTCCAGACCTACAATGAGCAGTTCTTC
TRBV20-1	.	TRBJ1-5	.	CSAREGHRDQPQHF	TGCAGTGCTAGAGAAGGACACCGGGATCAGCCCCAGCATTTT
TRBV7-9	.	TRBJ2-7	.	CASSLLSSPYEQYF	TGTGCCAGCAGCTTATTGTCCAGCCCCTACGAGCAGTACTTC
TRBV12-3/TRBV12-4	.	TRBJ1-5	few	CASNLGGANQPQHF	TGTGCCAGCAACCTAGGGGGGGCCAATCAGCCCCAGCATTTT
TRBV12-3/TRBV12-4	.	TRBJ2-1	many	CASSRGTDNEQFF	TGTGCCAGCAGCCGAGGGACCGACAATGAGCAGTTCTTC
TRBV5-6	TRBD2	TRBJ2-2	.	CASTGLAGSAGELFF	TGTGCCAGCACCGGACTAGCGGGGTCTGCCGGGGAGCTGTTTTTT
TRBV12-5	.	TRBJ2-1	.	CASGFGAGAYNEQFF	TGTGCTAGTGGGTTTGGCGCAGGGGCCTACAATGAGCAGTTCTTC
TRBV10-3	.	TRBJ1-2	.	CAIKDESYTF	TGTGCCATCAAGGATGAGAGCTACACCTTC
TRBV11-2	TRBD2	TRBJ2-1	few	CASSQTSGQGNEQFF	TGTGCCAGCAGCCAAACTAGCGGTCAAGGGAATGAGCAGTTCTTC
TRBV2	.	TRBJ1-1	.	CASSAQGSMNTEAFF	TGTGCCAGCAGTGCCCAGGGGTCCATGAACACTGAAGCTTTCTTT
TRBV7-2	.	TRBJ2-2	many	CASSLQGRSGELFF	TGTGCCAGCAGCTTACAGGGGAGATCCGGGGAGCTGTTTTTT
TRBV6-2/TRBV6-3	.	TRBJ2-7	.	CASSYSSYLSTYEQYF	TGTGCCAGCAGTTACTCGAGCTACCTTTCAACCTACGAGCAGTACTTC
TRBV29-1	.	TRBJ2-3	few	CSAGGVGTDTQYF	TGCAGCGCCGGGGGAGTCGGTACAGATACGCAGTATTTT
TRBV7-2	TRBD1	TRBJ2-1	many	CASSSGQVPNEQFF	TGTGCCAGCAGCTCGGGACAGGTCCCGAATGAGCAGTTCTTC
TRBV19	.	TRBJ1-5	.	CASSIRLLWRENQPQHF	TGTGCCAGTAGTATTCGTCTCTTGTGGCGGGAAAATCAGCCCCAGCATTTT
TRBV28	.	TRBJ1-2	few	CASSFGGFGYTF	TGTGCCAGCAGTTTCGGTGGGTTCGGCTACACCTTC
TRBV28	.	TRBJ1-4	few	CASSRPGRAGEKLFF	TGTGCCAGCAGTCGTCCGGGCAGGGCTGGGGAAAAACTGTTTTTT
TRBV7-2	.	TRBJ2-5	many	CASSPASGIETQYF	TGTGCCAGCAGCCCCGCCTCCGGGATAGAGACCCAGTACTTC
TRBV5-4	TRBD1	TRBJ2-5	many	CASSLGQGSKKTQYF	TGTGCCAGCAGCTTGGGACAGGGTAGTAAGAAGACCCAGTACTTC
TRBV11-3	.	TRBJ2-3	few	CASSGKVGDTQYF	TGTGCCAGCAGCGGTAAGGTGGGAGATACGCAGTATTTT
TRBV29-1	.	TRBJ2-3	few	CSATSTDTQYF	TGCAGTGCTACAAGCACAGATACGCAGTATTTT
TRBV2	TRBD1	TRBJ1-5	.	CASRGGLGQPQHF	TGTGCCAGCAGAGGGGGCCTGGGGCAGCCCCAGCATTTT
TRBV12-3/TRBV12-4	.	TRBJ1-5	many	CASTWGEGQPQHF	TGTGCCAGCACCTGGGGGGAAGGGCAGCCCCAGCATTTT
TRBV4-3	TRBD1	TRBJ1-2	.	CASSPDQTDRGWGYTF	TGCGCCAGCAGCCCTGACCAGACGGACAGGGGTTGGGGCTACACCTTC
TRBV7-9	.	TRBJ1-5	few	CASSLTDQPQHF	TGTGCCAGCAGCTTAACCGATCAGCCCCAGCATTTT
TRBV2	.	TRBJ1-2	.	CASSEESAAYGYTF	TGTGCCAGCAGTGAAGAAAGTGCTGCCTATGGCTACACCTTC
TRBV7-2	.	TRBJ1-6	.	CASSPFRRGNSPLHF	TGTGCCAGCAGCCCCTTCCGTAGAGGGAATTCACCCCTCCACTTT
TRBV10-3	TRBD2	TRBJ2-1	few	CAIKPGLAENEQFF	TGTGCCATCAAACCGGGACTAGCGGAAAATGAGCAGTTCTTC
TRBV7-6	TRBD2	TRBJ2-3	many	CASSSRTSGSGTQYF	TGTGCCAGCAGCTCCCGGACTAGCGGGTCTGGTACGCAGTATTTT
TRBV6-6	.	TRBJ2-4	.	CASTERLAKNIQYF	TGTGCCAGCACCGAGAGGCTAGCCAAAAACATTCAGTACTTC
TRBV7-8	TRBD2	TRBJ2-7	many	CASSLSGGREQYF	TGTGCCAGCAGCCTCAGCGGGGGGCGCGAGCAGTACTTC
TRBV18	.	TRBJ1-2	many	CASSPEELVVRDRRRRGYTF	TGTGCCAGCTCACCAGAAGAGCTCGTGGTCCGGGACCGACGACGTAGGGGCTACACCTTC
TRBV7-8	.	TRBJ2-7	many	CASSLSGGGIYEQYF	TGTGCCAGCAGCCTAAGCGGAGGGGGCATCTACGAGCAGTACTTC
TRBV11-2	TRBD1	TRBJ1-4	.	CASSLLSGTGVEKLFF	TGTGCCAGCAGCTTGTTATCCGGGACAGGGGTTGAAAAACTGTTTTTT